This is a list of T cell receptor beta chains from one sample in a study of shared clonotypes between healthy human individuals. Libraries were prepared by immunoSEQ multiplex PCR; TCRdb keeps only in-frame clonotypes and omits some of them. The repertoire consists of 2,500,000 or so clones, with over 85% occurring once and the leading ten covering around 0.4%. Source material: naive CD4+ T cells from PBMCs. The receptors come from a man aged 18 to 30 in good health. Some clones in this sample may be carry-over from other donors' samples. Both conserved end residues are trimmed from each CDR3. A D gene is named only where the DNA matches it firmly. Expanded clones are given a class, and other clones once, few, many or no size at all.

>TRBV10-3|TRBD2|.
AISESTGRWGNEQF
>TRBV18|.|.
ASSPISTNTGELF
>TRBV19|TRBD1|.
ATTRQGTNQPQH
>TRBV11-2|.|.
ASSRVVASSYNEQF
>TRBV29-1|TRBD1|.
SANRGDNEQF
>TRBV7-6|TRBD2|.
ASSDTTSGRGSGANVLT
>TRBV29-1|TRBD1|.
SVSGQGAPSYNEQF
>TRBV4-1|.|once
ASSQWDREKLF
>TRBV7-7|.|.
ASSLGFRDEQF
>TRBV6-1|.|once
ASSLDRYDGYT
>TRBV11-3|.|.
ASIRLPFWTDGSGANVLT
>TRBV19|.|.
ASSISRGEQF
>TRBV28|TRBD2|.
ASSLLAGGPDYEY
>TRBV5-5|.|.
ASSLMGDTEAF
>TRBV7-2|.|.
ASSLGGGPQH
>TRBV7-3|TRBD2|.
ASSPISLAGAEETQY
>TRBV6-5|.|.
ASSLPGGTEAF
>TRBV5-6|TRBD1|.
ASRRQGSTGELF
>TRBV10-2|.|.
ASNKNFFDGELF
>TRBV4-2|.|.
ASSQDEGSARGYEQY
>TRBV7-6|.|once
ASSLPLDTQY
>TRBV9|.|.
ASSEGPSGQPQH
>TRBV9|TRBD1|.
ASSSRGTGQGYGYT
>TRBV29-1|TRBD1|.
SGETGARETQY
>TRBV30|.|.
ATSGGYGTYNEQF
>TRBV7-2|.|.
ASSLGGAGGYT
>TRBV6-5|TRBD2|.
ASSYGPGGSYNEQF
>TRBV5-4|TRBD1|.
ASSKQGADEKLF
>TRBV28|.|.
ASRLGIYGYT
>TRBV5-1|.|.
ASSFSTANYGYT
>TRBV10-3|TRBD2|.
AITPSGRTDTQY
>TRBV29-1|.|.
SGRTLNTEAF
>TRBV9|.|.
ASSVLGDSYNEQF
>TRBV5-1|.|.
ASSLGVGSVPETQY
>TRBV6-6|TRBD1|.
ASSTGTGLNQPQH